The 17 T cell receptor beta chains in this list originate from one sample, sequenced in a study of blood T cell repertoires in COVID-19. The protocol was immunoSEQ multiplex PCR, while the TCRdb copy is restricted to in-frame clones and leaves out a portion. In the table there are 25,000 to 35,000 clones, 65% to 90% of which are singletons. The specimen was peripheral blood. Receptors were obtained from a man between 65 and 85 years old with active COVID-19.

The chain has TRBV7-9 and TRBJ2-2; D call uncertain. The CDR3 sequence is 13 residues long. Deletions cut 4 bases from V and 6 bases from J, with 9 bases between. Germline CDR1 is SEHNR and CDR2 is FQNEAQ (reference sequence). The CDR3 DNA sequence: TGTGCCAGCAGCTCCCCGTCGGCCGGGGAGCTGTTTTTT. This gives the protein CASSSPSAGELFF.

The gene calls are TRBV2 and TRBJ2-1, with D perhaps TRBD1 (6 bases). The CDR3 extends over 14 amino acids. Germline V gene data show CDR1 as SNHLY and CDR2 as FYNNEI. Trimming removed 6 bases at V and 9 bases at J, with 18 bases between. CDR3 sequence: CASSRDKLRGEQFF. In DNA, the CDR3 is TGTGCCAGCAGCCGGGACAAGCTACGGGGTGAGCAGTTCTTC.

The genes are TRBV6-5 and TRBJ2-2; D gene uncertain. Trimming shortened V by 7 bases and J by 0 bases, and 9 bases separated the two germline ends. The length of the CDR3 is 14 residues. CDR1 and CDR2 (germline): MNHEY, SVGAGI. The CDR3 DNA sequence: TGTGCCAGCAAAGAGCCGACGAACACCGGGGAGCTGTTTTTT. Translated, it gives CASKEPTNTGELFF.

The V gene is TRBV11-1, the J gene TRBJ2-1, with 7 bases lining up with TRBD1. Trimming removed 5 bases from V and 3 bases from J; junction bases left unmatched: 10. Looked up from germline, CDR1 is SGHAT and CDR2 is FQDESV (reference sequence). CDR3 length: 16 residues. CDR3 nucleotide sequence: TGTGCCAGCAGCCCGAGGACAGGAACCTTCTACAATGAGCAGTTCTTC. Protein sequence: CASSPRTGTFYNEQFF.

This clone was seen a handful of times. The chain combines TRBV15 with TRBJ1-1; D unclear. This CDR3 comprises 13 residues. CDR1 is LNHNV, CDR2 YYDKDF, per germline (reference sequence). V lost 1 base to trimming and J lost 1 base, with 4 bases between them. In nucleotides, the CDR3 is TGTGCCACCAGCAGAGCCCAGAACACTGAAGCTTTCTTT. Protein sequence: CATSRAQNTEAFF.

This clone is a singleton in its sample. The rearrangement links TRBV7-9 to TRBJ1-5; 7 nucleotides line up with TRBD1. Looked up from germline, CDR1 is SEHNR and CDR2 is FQNEAQ (reference sequence). The CDR3 extends over 13 amino acids. V lost 5 bases, J lost 4 bases, and 2 bases stayed unmatched. CDR3 in DNA: TGTGCCAGCAGCCCAGGGGGTAATCAGCCCCAGCATTTT. Translating gives CASSPGGNQPQHF. The variable domain in full, completed from reference TRBV7-9 and TRBJ1-5, reads DTGVSQNPRHKITKRGQNVTFRCDPISEHNRLYWYRQTLGQGPEFLTYFQNEAQLEKSRLLSDRFSAERPKGSFSTLEIQRTEQGDSAMYLCASSPGGNQPQHFGDGTRLSIL.

The CDR3 sequence: CASSYSTGGGPQHF. The CDR3 coding sequence is TGTGCCAGCAGTTACTCGACAGGGGGAGGTCCCCAGCATTTT. The chain is built from TRBV6-5 and TRBJ1-5, with 9 bases lining up with TRBD1. CDR1 MNHEY and CDR2 SVGAGI come from the germline V gene. The CDR3 has 14 residues. V lost 0 bases and J lost 10; bases outside the gene matches: 4.

The chain has TRBV10-3 and TRBJ2-1; 10 bases match TRBD2. With 8 bases clipped from V and 6 bases from J, the junction kept 10 bases outside the gene matches. This CDR3 has 15 residues. The germline CDR1 and CDR2 sequences are ENHRY and SYGVKD. CDR3 in DNA: TGTGCCATCGGAGTCGGAGCTAGCGGGAGCAATGAGCAGTTCTTC. It yields the protein CAIGVGASGSNEQFF.

This chain connects TRBV24-1 to TRBJ1-5; 7 bases are shared with TRBD1. The V gene end was trimmed by 5 bases and the J gene end by 5 bases; junction bases not matched to a gene: 8. This CDR3 is built from 15 residues. Germline CDR1 and CDR2: KGHDR and SFDVKD. CDR3 protein: CATSASGGWDQPQHF. CDR3 in DNA: TGTGCCACCAGTGCCTCAGGGGGGTGGGATCAGCCCCAGCATTTT.

The chain has TRBV3-1 (or the pseudogene TRBV3-2) and TRBJ2-7, with TRBD2 matching over 13 bases. V lost 1 base and J lost 6; bases outside the gene matches: 0. CDR3 size: 14 residues. Germline V gives CDR1 LGHDT, CDR2 YNNKEL (reference sequence). CDR3 amino acids: CASSQGLAGGEQYF. The DNA for the CDR3 is TGTGCCAGCAGCCAAGGACTAGCGGGAGGCGAGCAGTACTTC.

The chain carries TRBV7-3 and TRBJ1-1, with TRBD1 identical over 8 bases. V lost 5 bases to trimming and J lost 11 bases; unmatched junction nucleotides: 10. The CDR3 extends over 13 amino acids. In germline, CDR1 is SGHTA, CDR2 FQGTGA. This CDR3 reads CASSQNQGAPAFF. The CDR3 DNA reads TGTGCCAGCAGCCAGAATCAGGGGGCGCCGGCTTTCTTT.

As concerns this clone: Compared with germline, one end of the junction differs, possibly owing to a read error. This sequence joins TRBV25-1 and TRBJ1-2; 9 bases line up with TRBD1. CDR1 MGHDK and CDR2 SYGVNS come from the germline V gene. The CDR3 extends over 14 amino acids. This chain's CDR3 is CASSAGQGVYGYAF. The CDR3 nucleotides are TGTGCCAGCAGTGCGGGACAGGGTGTCTATGGCTACGCCTTC.

There are a few counts of this clone. The CDR3 region has the DNA TGTGCCAGCAGCAAGCGAGATAATTCACCCCTCCACTTT. This codes for CASSKRDNSPLHF. The V and J genes are TRBV7-8 and TRBJ1-6; no firm D call. Germline V gene lookup returns CDR1 SGHVS and CDR2 FQNEAQ. V lost 5 bases, J lost 5 bases, and 7 bases lay in between. This CDR3 contains 13 residues.

The chain has TRBV9 and TRBJ2-5; TRBD1 matches at 8 bases. J lost 4 bases, V lost 0 bases, and 8 bases had no gene match. The CDR3 has 16 amino acids. CDR1 is SGDLS and CDR2 is YYNGEE in the germline V gene. CDR3: CASSVASGRGLETQYF. CDR3 sequence (DNA): TGTGCCAGCAGCGTAGCTAGTGGCAGGGGGCTAGAGACCCAGTACTTC.

The chain joins TRBV6-1 to TRBJ2-1, with 8 nucleotides matching TRBD2. V lost 3 bases and J lost 6; bases outside the gene matches: 10. CDR1 and CDR2 from the germline V gene are MNHNS and SASEGT. This CDR3 contains 16 residues. For the CDR3, the DNA is TGTGCCAGCAGTGACATTCAGCGGGAGTTCAGCAATGAGCAGTTCTTC. Protein: CASSDIQREFSNEQFF.

This clone was counted between two and nine times. The rearrangement uses TRBV5-5 and TRBJ2-2; D possibly corresponds to TRBD2 (6 bases). The V gene lost 1 base and the J gene lost 2 bases, with 9 bases spanning the gap. This CDR3 spans 15 amino acids. Germline V gene lookup returns CDR1 SGHKS and CDR2 YYEKEE (reference sequence). CDR3 sequence: CASSLWGTNTGELFF. The CDR3 DNA reads as TGTGCCAGCAGCTTGTGGGGGACTAACACCGGGGAGCTGTTTTTT. Based on the CDR3 plus reference TRBV5-5 and TRBJ2-2, the full variable domain is DAGVTQSPTHLIKTRGQQVTLRCSPISGHKSVSWYQQVLGQGPQFIFQYYEKEERGRGNFPDRFSARQFPNYSSELNVNALLLGDSALYLCASSLWGTNTGELFFGEGSRLTVL.

The gene calls are TRBV5-1 and TRBJ2-7; maybe TRBD2 (6 bases). The V gene lost 1 base and the J gene lost 0 bases, with 14 bases spanning the gap. This CDR3 is built from 16 residues. Germline V gene sequence: CDR1 SGHRS, CDR2 YFSETQ. The CDR3 bases are TGCGCCAGCAGCTTGCAGGAGGGCGTGAGCTCCTACGAGCAGTACTTC. Its translation is CASSLQEGVSSYEQYF.